This T cell receptor (beta chain) was retrieved from a study of identifying expanded T cells in peripheral blood. Sequencing was performed with immunoSEQ multiplex PCR; in TCRdb, only in-frame clones are kept and a portion is missing. The sample carries around 120,000 clones, approximately 84% recorded once. This clone was seen only a few times. Antigen specificity is unknown. Collection occurred without any documented infections or immune events in donors. Study conclusions and caveats: Two-week clone count variance significantly increased as total template count grew.

The sequenced material came from blood. The sequence was obtained from a person between 18 and 70 years old in good health.

The CDR3 nucleotides are TGTGCCAGCAGCCTGGGGGCAGGGAGCTCTGGAAACACCATATATTTT. Amino acids: CASSLGAGSSGNTIYF. The chain employs TRBV7-6 and TRBJ1-3; possible D gene TRBD1, 6 bases. The CDR3 covers 16 residues. Germline CDR1 and CDR2: SGHVS and FNYEAQ. V was trimmed by 5 bases and J by 0 bases, leaving 14 bases between them.